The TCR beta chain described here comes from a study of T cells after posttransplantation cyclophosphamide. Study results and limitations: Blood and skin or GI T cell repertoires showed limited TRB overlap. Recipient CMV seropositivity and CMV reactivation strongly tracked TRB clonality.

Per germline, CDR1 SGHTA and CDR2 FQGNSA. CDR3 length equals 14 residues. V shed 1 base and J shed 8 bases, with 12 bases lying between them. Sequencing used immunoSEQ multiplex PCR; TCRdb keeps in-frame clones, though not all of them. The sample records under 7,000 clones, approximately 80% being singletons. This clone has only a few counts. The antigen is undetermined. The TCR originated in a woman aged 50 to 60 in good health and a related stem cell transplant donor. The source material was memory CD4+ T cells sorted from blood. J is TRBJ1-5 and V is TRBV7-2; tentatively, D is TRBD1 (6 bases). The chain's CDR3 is CASSLEGGRKPQHF. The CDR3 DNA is TGTGCCAGCAGCTTAGAGGGGGGGAGGAAGCCCCAGCATTTT.